This T cell receptor (beta chain) is from a study of cytomegalovirus exposure and HLA in healthy donors. The PCR was carried out with 60 Vbeta primers and 13 Jbeta primers. The data were produced by immunoSEQ multiplex PCR, yet TCRdb's version contains in-frame clones alone and is incomplete. The data hold roughly 100,000 clones, with approximately 81% observed a single time. V lost 6 bases to trimming and J lost 4 bases; unmatched junction nucleotides: 6. The CDR3 sequence is 14 residues long. The V gene's germline CDR1 is MNHNY and CDR2 SVGAGI (reference sequence). This clone was seen more than once but under ten times.

Sequencing input: PBMCs. The TCR comes from a woman in her forties in good health and CMV-seronegative. V is TRBV6-6 and J is TRBJ2-3; TRBD2 matches at 8 bases. DNA for the CDR3: TGTGCCAGCAGACGAGCGGGGGAGGCAGATACGCAGTATTTT. Translation gives CASRRAGEADTQYF.